This TCR beta chain was recorded in a study of cytotoxic CD8 clonotypes in ibrutinib-treated CLL (dated by TCRdb to the early 2020s). Regarding the study in general: The cohort was composed of 11 relapsed/refractory and around 15 treatment-naive patients; IGHV unmutated status was identified in 17 patients. On average, each sample yielded hundreds of thousands of productive templates and tens of thousands of productive rearrangements. Response samples were obtained after a median of approximately twelve months of treatment, with a range of about 6 to 40 months. Cryopreserved peripheral blood mononuclear cells were collected at three points: before therapy, at response, and at either sustained remission or disease progression. Longitudinal samples were obtainable from about 30% of the roughly 90 participants in the trial. Partial responses were observed in 24 patients and complete responses in 2; after a median follow-up of 68 months, remission was maintained in approximately 14 patients and progression was observed in about twelve. Study-level results and caveats: Sustained-remission and progressing patients did not have matched sampling times, and lymph node repertoires were not examined. Public clonotypes were rare and either shrank or stayed stable during treatment, and the rise in clonality at ibrutinib response reflected expansion of private clonotypes. Baseline clonality exceeded that of age-matched healthy donors and correlated strongly with circulating CD8+ T-cell counts. Clonality increased at ibrutinib response, stayed stable in sustained remission, and fell back toward baseline at progression.

A remark on this clone: Its antigen is still unknown. Within one base of it there is no much larger clone, and no base qualities were kept.

Around 2 micrograms of genomic DNA were extracted from cryopreserved PBMCs for TCR beta library preparation. Longitudinal blood samples from CLL patients receiving ibrutinib monotherapy were subjected to high-throughput TCR beta sequencing. The patients were enrolled in a single-center, open-label phase 2 trial of ibrutinib monotherapy. The goal of deep resolution MiSeq sequencing was a depth between 1 in 1 million and 1 in 200,000 T cells, and coverage averaged 10x per clonotype. TCR beta libraries were generated with the immunoSEQ hsTCRB Kit. As for the authors' bioinformatics: ImmunoSEQ Data Assistant and ImmunoSEQ Analyzer were used for data analysis, and V, D and J genes were assigned according to IMGT definitions. Clonality, with values ranging from 0 to 1, was calculated as one minus the normalized Shannon entropy of productive rearrangement frequencies. Only overrepresented clonotypes making up at least 0.05% of each patient's repertoire were included in the public clonotype analysis. Repertoires from more than ten age-matched healthy donors in immuneACCESS were used as clonality controls. Here the immuneACCESS table is served through TCRdb, limited to in-frame sequences with V and J called. Missing clones are a known gap in these copies; in checked studies unresolved V genes cover under half, and the rest lacks a known reason. V and J calls plus clone size are reproduced from that table; the DNA served to infer D and trimming. The sample table contains around 9,600 clones; only one count was recorded for 61% of them. The ten largest make up 15% to 20% of the sample.

The germline ends are 3 bases apart after V is trimmed by 1 base and J by 5 bases. The CDR3 holds 11 amino acids from the cysteine to the phenylalanine. The read is trimmed to its CDR3 DNA, 33 bases read in frame from base 1. Taken from the germline V gene, the CDR1 and CDR2 loops are MNHEY and SVGAGI. The input for sequencing was PBMCs, taken before ibrutinib treatment. The TCR comes from a human donor with chronic lymphocytic leukemia. The chain was built from TRBV6-5 and TRBJ2-7, with no confidently assigned D gene. The DNA reads as follows: TGTGCCAGCAGTTACTTCCACGAGCAGTACTTC. This codes for CASSYFHEQYF.